This TCR beta chain was sequenced in a study of CD8 T cells in ankylosing spondylitis. A single record per CDR3 protein comes from TCRdb applying MiXCR to the 5' RACE reads. The sample gives about 250,000 distinct CDR3 sequences, approximately 8% of which show up once; more than 4.5% is in the top ten. The CDR3 has 13 amino acids. The germline V gene has CDR1 ENHRY and CDR2 SYGVKD. Trimming took off 4 bases at V and 5 bases at J, with 8 bases between the two ends. What was sequenced was blood, either unsorted or a sorted T cell fraction (not recorded which). The source is a female donor with ankylosing spondylitis or in good health (not recorded which). V and J are TRBV10-3 and TRBJ2-2; a weak D match, TRBD2 (5 bases). CDR3 nucleotide sequence: TGTGCCATCAGTGGGGCGGGTACCGGGGAGCTGTTTTTT. Its translation is CAISGAGTGELFF.